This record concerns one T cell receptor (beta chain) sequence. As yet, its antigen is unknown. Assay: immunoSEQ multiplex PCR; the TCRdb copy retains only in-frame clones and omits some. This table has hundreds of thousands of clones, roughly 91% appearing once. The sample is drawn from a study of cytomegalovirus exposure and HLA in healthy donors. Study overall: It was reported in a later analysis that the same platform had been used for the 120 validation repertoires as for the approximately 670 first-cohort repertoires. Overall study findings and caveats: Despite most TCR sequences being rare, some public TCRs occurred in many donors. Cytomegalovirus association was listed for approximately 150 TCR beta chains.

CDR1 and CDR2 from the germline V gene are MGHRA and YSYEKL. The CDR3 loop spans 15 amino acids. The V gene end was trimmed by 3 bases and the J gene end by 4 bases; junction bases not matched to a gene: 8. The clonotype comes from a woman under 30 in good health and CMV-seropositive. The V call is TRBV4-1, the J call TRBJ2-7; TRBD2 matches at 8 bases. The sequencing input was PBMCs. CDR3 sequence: CASSQSRGGRYEQYF. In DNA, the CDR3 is TGCGCCAGCAGCCAGTCCCGGGGGGGGAGGTACGAGCAGTACTTC.